The clone carrying this TCR beta chain was seen a few times. Antigen unknown. TCRdb recomputed calls from the 5' RACE reads with MiXCR, one row per CDR3 protein. The sample records some 120,000 distinct CDR3 sequences, 12% to 15% being singletons. This CDR3 is built from 14 residues. The V segment lost 5 bases and the J segment 5 bases; nucleotides outside the gene matches: 8. In germline, CDR1 is MNHEY, CDR2 SMNVEV (reference sequence). These data are taken from a study of T cells after yellow fever vaccination. Study-level findings and limits: Most clones from primary vaccination were detected again post-booster (about 95% CD4, 88% CD8). Contamination of FACS-sorted repertoires by abundant clonotypes from the bulk population could occur.

The rearrangement uses TRBV27 and TRBJ2-7; 8 bases are shared with TRBD1. The material sequenced was CD8+ T cells sorted from PBMCs, taken 5 days after the yellow fever booster vaccination. This clonotype was sampled from a man aged 18 to 30 who received the YFV17D yellow fever vaccine. This CDR3 reads CASSPAGQGHEQYF. CDR3 nucleotides: TGTGCCAGCAGTCCGGCCGGACAGGGCCACGAGCAGTACTTC.